This T cell receptor (beta chain) emerged from a study of blood T cell repertoires in COVID-19. Study overall: The United States, Italy and Spain supplied acute and convalescent COVID-19 samples. T cells, B-cell-depleted T cells, or PBMCs supplied cDNA or gDNA.

The CDR3 totals 11 residues. V lost 3 bases, J lost 4 bases, and 3 bases lay in between. In the study's own analysis: Quantification of nucleated cells was approximated via reference gene primer amplification. Sequencing used immunoSEQ multiplex PCR; TCRdb keeps in-frame clones, though not all of them. V and J calls and clone size are those listed in that table; D and trimming were worked out from the DNA. The table lists 350,000 to 450,000 clones, more than 85% of them singletons. This sequence joins TRBV12-3 or TRBV12-4 and TRBJ1-1; D uncertain. The TCR comes from a human donor in a cohort sampled during active COVID-19. The sequenced sample consisted of peripheral blood. The CDR3 region has the DNA TGTGCCAGCAGTTTCGGCACTGAAGCTTTCTTT. This translates into CASSFGTEAFF.